This entry features one T cell receptor beta chain sequence. The antigen is unknown. The V and J ends lost 0 bases and 0 bases respectively, with 10 bases between them. CDR1 and CDR2 (germline): SGHNT, YYREEE (reference sequence). This CDR3 spans 16 amino acids. Primers: 60 Vbeta forward and 13 Jbeta reverse. Here immunoSEQ multiplex PCR was the method, and the copy in TCRdb shows in-frame clones only, minus some. The sample yields 100,000 or so clones, 70% to 85% seen once. These data originate in a study of cytomegalovirus exposure and HLA in healthy donors. About the study: Clustering assigned 81% of the 350 to 400 genotyped donors to the Caucasian-associated ancestry cluster.

Donors consisted of healthy bone marrow donors. Study-level results: Analysis was carried out at a later point, and it linked a missense DCLRE1C variant to TCR beta V- and J-gene trimming. Most CMV-associated TCR beta chains were later found to appear HLA-restricted.

The chain combines TRBV5-4 with TRBJ2-1, with D possibly TRBD1 on 5 matching bases. Material for sequencing was PBMCs. The clonotype originates from a young woman in good health and CMV-seronegative. CDR3 residues: CASSLGQSSSYNEQFF. The CDR3 nucleotides read TGTGCCAGCAGCTTGGGACAGAGCAGCTCCTACAATGAGCAGTTCTTC.